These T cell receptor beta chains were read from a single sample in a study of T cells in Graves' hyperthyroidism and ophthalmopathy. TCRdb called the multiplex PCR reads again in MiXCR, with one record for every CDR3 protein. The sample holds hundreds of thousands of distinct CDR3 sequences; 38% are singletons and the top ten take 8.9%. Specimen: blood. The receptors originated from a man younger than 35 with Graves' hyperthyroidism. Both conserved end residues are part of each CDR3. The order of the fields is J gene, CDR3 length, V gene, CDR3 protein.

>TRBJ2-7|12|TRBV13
CASSLGKGTKYF
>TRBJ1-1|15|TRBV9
CASSVGQLGNTEAFF
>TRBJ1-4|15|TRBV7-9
CASSPYRGRIEKLFF
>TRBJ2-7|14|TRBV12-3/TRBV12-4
CASSWTGGHHEQYF
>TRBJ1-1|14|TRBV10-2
CASSVTSRNTEAFF
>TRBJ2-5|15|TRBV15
CATSRVTAGNQPQYF
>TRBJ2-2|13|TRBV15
CATSSQGTGELFF
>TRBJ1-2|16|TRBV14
CASSQVRWGFESGYTF
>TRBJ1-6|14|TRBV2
CAWSVGGGNSPLHF
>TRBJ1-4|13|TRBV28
CASSFRQGRELFF
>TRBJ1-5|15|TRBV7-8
CASSSRDRSNQPQHF
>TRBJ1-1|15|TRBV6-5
CASSLSSWGFTEAFF
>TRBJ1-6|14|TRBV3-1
CASSRPGGDSPLHF
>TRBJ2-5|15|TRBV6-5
CASSPSGGGIETQYF
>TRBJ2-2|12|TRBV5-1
CASKGGTGELFF
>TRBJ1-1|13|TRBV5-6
CASIPSSGAEAFF
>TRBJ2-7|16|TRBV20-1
CSARGGGNPSDHEQYF
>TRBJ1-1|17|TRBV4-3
CASSQEGQAVLNTEAFF